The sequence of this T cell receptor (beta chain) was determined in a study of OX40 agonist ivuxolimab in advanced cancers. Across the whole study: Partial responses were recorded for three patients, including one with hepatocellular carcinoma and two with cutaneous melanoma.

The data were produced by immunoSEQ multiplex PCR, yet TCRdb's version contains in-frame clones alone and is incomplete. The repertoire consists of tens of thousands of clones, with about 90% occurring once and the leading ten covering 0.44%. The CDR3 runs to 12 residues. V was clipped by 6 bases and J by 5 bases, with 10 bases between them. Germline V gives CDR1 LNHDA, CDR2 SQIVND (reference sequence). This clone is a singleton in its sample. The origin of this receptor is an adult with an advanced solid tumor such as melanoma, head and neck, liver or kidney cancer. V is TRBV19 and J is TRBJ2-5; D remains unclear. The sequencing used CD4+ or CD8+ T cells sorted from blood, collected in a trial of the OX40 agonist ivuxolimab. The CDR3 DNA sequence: TGTGCCAGTAGAGGATCAGTGGAGACCCAGTACTTC. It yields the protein CASRGSVETQYF. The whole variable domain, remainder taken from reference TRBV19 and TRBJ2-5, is DGGITQSPKYLFRKEGQNVTLSCEQNLNHDAMYWYRQDPGQGLRLIYYSQIVNDFQKGDIAEGYSVSREKKESFPLTVTSAQKNPTAFYLCASRGSVETQYFGPGTRLLVL.